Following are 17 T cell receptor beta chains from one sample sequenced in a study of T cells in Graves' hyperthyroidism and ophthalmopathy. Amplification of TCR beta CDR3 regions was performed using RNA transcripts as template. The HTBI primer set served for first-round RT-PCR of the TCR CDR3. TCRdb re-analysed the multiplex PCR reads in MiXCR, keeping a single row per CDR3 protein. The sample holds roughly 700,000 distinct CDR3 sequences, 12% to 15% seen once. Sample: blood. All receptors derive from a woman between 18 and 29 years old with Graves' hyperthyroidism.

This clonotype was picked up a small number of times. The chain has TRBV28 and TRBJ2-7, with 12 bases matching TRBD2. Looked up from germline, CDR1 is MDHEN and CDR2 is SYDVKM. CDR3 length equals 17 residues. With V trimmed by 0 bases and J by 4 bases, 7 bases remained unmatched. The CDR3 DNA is TGTGCCAGCAGTTTATGGACCGGGACTAGCGGGTTATACGAGCAGTACTTC. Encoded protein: CASSLWTGTSGLYEQYF.

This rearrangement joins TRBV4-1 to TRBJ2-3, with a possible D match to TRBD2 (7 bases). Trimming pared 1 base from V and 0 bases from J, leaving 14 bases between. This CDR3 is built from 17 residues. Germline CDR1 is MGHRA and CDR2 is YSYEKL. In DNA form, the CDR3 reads TGCGCCAGCAGCCAAGGGAGAGGGGGGGCGAGCACAGATACGCAGTATTTT. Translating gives CASSQGRGGASTDTQYF.

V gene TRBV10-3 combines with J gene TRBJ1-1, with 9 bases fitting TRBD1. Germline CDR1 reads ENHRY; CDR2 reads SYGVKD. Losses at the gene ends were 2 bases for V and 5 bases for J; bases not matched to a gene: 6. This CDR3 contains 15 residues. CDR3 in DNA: TGTGCCATCAGTGAGCCGGGACAGGGAAGAACTGAAGCTTTCTTT. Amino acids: CAISEPGQGRTEAFF.

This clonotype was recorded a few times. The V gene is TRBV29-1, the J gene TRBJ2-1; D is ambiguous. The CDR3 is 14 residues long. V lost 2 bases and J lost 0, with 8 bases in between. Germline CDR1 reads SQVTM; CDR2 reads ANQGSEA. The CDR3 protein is CSVERATSYNEQFF. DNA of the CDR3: TGCAGCGTTGAAAGGGCCACCTCCTACAATGAGCAGTTCTTC.

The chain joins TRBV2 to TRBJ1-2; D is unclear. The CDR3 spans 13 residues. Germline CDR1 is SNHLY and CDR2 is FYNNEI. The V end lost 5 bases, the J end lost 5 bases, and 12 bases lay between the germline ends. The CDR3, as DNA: TGTGCCAGCAGTCCAAGCGGCCTGTATGGCTACACCTTC. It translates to CASSPSGLYGYTF.

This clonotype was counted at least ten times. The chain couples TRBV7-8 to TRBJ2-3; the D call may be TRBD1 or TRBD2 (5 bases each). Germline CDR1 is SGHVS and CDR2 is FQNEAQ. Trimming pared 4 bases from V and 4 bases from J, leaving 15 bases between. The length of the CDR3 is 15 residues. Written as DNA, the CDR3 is TGTGCCAGCAGCTGGGGGAGAGGCGTTGCAGATACGCAGTATTTT. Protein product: CASSWGRGVADTQYF.

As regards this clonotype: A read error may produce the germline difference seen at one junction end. The CDR3 region is CASSRGVTGTSVYNEQFF. The CDR3 nucleotides read TGCGCCAGCAGCCGCGGGGTCACCGGGACTAGCGTTTACAATGAGCAGTTCTTC. This chain uses TRBV7-9 with TRBJ2-1; TRBD2 aligns across 10 bases. The CDR3 runs to 18 residues. CDR1 SEHNR and CDR2 FQNEAQ come from the germline V gene (reference sequence).

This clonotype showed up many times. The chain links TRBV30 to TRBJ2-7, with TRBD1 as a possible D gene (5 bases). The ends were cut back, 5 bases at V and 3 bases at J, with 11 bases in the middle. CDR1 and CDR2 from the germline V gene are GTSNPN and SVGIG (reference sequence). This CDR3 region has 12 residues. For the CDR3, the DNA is TGTGCCTGGCGGACATTTGGCTACGAGCAGTACTTC. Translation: CAWRTFGYEQYF.

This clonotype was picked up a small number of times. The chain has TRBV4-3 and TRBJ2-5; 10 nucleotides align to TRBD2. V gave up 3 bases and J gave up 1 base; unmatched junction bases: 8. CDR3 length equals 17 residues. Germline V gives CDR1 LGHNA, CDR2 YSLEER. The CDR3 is CASSQGTSVEFQETQYF. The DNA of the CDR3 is TGCGCCAGCAGCCAGGGGACTAGCGTAGAATTCCAAGAGACCCAGTACTTC.

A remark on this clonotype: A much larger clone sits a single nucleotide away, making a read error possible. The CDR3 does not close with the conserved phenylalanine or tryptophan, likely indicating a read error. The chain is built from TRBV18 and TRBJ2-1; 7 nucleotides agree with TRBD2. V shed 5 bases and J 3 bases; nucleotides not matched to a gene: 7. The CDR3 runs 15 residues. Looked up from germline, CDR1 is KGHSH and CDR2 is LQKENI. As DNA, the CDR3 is TGTGCCAGCTCAACGATTAGCGGGTTCTACAATGAGCAGTTCATC. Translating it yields CASSTISGFYNEQFI.

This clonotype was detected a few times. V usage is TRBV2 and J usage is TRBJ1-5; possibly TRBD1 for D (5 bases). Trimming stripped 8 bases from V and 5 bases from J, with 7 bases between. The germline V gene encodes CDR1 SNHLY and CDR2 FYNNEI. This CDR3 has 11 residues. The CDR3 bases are TGTGCCAGCGGGGGGGATCAGCCCCAGCATTTT. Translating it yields CASGGDQPQHF.

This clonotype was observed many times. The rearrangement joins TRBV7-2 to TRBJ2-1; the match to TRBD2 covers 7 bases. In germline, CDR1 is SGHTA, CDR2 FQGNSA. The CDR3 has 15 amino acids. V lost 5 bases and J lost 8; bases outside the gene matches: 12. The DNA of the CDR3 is TGTGCCAGCAGCACCCAGGTGGGACGGGGGGATGAGCAGTTCTTC. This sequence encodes CASSTQVGRGDEQFF.

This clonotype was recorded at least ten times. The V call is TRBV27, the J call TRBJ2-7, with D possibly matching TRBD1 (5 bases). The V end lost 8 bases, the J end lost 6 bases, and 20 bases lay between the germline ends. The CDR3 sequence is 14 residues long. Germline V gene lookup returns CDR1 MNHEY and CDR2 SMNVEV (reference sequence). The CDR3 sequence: CASLTLQGVGEQYF. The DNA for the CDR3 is TGTGCCAGCCTGACTTTGCAGGGTGTTGGCGAGCAGTACTTC.

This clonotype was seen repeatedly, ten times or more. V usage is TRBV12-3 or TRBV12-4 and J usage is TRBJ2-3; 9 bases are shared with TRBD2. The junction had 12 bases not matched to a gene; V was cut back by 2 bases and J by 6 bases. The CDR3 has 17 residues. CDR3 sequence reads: CASSLTYPGLAADTQYF. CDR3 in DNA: TGTGCCAGCAGTTTAACTTACCCGGGACTAGCAGCGGATACGCAGTATTTT.

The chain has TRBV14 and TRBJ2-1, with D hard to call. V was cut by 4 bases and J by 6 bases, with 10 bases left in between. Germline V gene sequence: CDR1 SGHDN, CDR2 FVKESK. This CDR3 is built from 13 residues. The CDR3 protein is CASSRQFANEQFF. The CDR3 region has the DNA TGTGCCAGCAGCCGGCAGTTCGCCAATGAGCAGTTCTTC. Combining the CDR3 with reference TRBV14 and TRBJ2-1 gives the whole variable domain EAGVTQFPSHSVIEKGQTVTLRCDPISGHDNLYWYRRVMGKEIKFLLHFVKESKQDESGMPNNRFLAERTGGTYSTLKVQPAELEDSGVYFCASSRQFANEQFFGPGTRLTVL.

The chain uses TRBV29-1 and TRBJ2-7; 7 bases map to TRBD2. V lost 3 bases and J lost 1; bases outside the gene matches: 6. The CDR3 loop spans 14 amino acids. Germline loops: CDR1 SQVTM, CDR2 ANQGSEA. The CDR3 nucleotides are TGCAGCGTTGACTCCCTAGCGGAGTCCTACGAGCAGTACTTC. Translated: CSVDSLAESYEQYF.

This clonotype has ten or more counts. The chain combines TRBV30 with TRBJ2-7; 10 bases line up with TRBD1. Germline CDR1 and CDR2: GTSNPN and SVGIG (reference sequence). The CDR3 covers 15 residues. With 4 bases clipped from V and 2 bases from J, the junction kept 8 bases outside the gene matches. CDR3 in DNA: TGTGCCTGGACGTGGGGGACAGGGGCCGCCTACGAGCAGTACTTC. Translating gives CAWTWGTGAAYEQYF.